One and the same sample provided the 14 T cell receptor beta chains below, sequenced in a study of cytomegalovirus exposure and HLA in healthy donors. TCRdb's table, derived via immunoSEQ multiplex PCR, lists solely in-frame clones and lacks some. The sample records fewer than 250,000 clones, 85% to 90% being singletons. Material: PBMCs. These receptors all come from a man aged 18 to 35 in good health and CMV-seronegative.

This clone was seen a handful of times. J is TRBJ2-7 and V is TRBV29-1, with D possibly matching TRBD2 (5 bases). V shed 5 bases and J shed 4 bases, with 15 bases lying between them. Per the germline V gene, CDR1 is SQVTM and CDR2 is ANQGSEA. There are 13 residues in the CDR3. The CDR3: CSVFLEGLYEQYF. CDR3 DNA sequence: TGCAGCGTTTTTTTAGAGGGTCTATACGAGCAGTACTTC.

The table lists this clone with a few counts. DNA for the CDR3: TGCGCCAGCAGCCAAAGAAGGGGGCCCTACGAGCAGTACTTC. It translates to CASSQRRGPYEQYF. The chain combines TRBV4-1 with TRBJ2-7, with 7 bases that match TRBD1. The germline CDR1 and CDR2 sequences are MGHRA and YSYEKL. This CDR3 is built from 14 residues. The junction had 3 bases not matched to a gene; V was cut back by 2 bases and J by 2 bases.

The V call is TRBV29-1, the J call TRBJ2-7; TRBD1 matches at 8 bases. V was clipped by 1 base and J by 6 bases; unmatched bases: 2. CDR3 length: 12 residues. The germline gives CDR1 SQVTM, CDR2 ANQGSEA. The CDR3 reads CSVEVGQGEQYF. CDR3 DNA sequence: TGCAGCGTTGAAGTAGGACAGGGCGAGCAGTACTTC.

V and J are TRBV6-6 and TRBJ1-2; D call uncertain. Germline V gene data show CDR1 as MNHNY and CDR2 as SVGAGI (reference sequence). The CDR3 has 11 amino acids. V lost 2 bases and J 7 bases, leaving 5 bases between the germline ends. CDR3 in amino acids: CASSYTIGYTF. The CDR3 DNA reads as TGTGCCAGCAGTTACACTATTGGCTACACCTTC.

This clone was detected a few times. J is TRBJ1-2 and V is TRBV25-1, with a weak D call TRBD1 (6 bases). Trimming took 7 bases from V and 8 from J, leaving 17 bases between them. This CDR3 spans 13 amino acids. Germline V lookup: CDR1 MGHDK, CDR2 SYGVNS. CDR3 DNA: TGTGCCAGCACGGAAGGGGGGGCTCGGGGCTACACCTTC. It is translated as CASTEGGARGYTF.

This clone was observed a single time. The J gene is TRBJ2-1, the V gene TRBV5-8; TRBD2 agrees at 11 bases. V gave up 2 bases and J gave up 5 bases; unmatched junction bases: 3. Germline V gives CDR1 SGHTS, CDR2 YDEGEE. The CDR3 has 15 amino acids. This CDR3 is CASSLLAGVHNEQFF. The CDR3 DNA reads as TGTGCCAGCAGCTTACTAGCGGGAGTACACAATGAGCAGTTCTTC.

The V gene is TRBV27, the J gene TRBJ2-3; TRBD2 aligns across 11 bases. The CDR3 has 18 amino acids. Germline V lookup: CDR1 MNHEY, CDR2 SMNVEV (reference sequence). Trimming at V came to 3 bases and at J to 0 bases, leaving 8 bases not matched to a gene. The CDR3 nucleotides read TGTGCCAGCAGTTTTCTAGCGGGAGGCGACCCAAGCACAGATACGCAGTATTTT. This translates into CASSFLAGGDPSTDTQYF.

The rearrangement links TRBV7-3 to TRBJ2-2; 9 nucleotides agree with TRBD1. J gave up 12 bases and V 4 bases, and 3 bases lay outside the gene matches. This CDR3 is 12 amino acids long. The germline V gene encodes CDR1 SGHTA and CDR2 FQGTGA. Here the CDR3 DNA reads TGTGCCAGCAGCTGGGACAGGGAGAAGCTGTTTTTT. It encodes CASSWDREKLFF.

V and J are TRBV6-1 and TRBJ1-2, with 9 bases matching TRBD1. Trimming took 6 bases from V and 7 from J; bases not matched to a gene: 9. From germline, CDR1 is MNHNS and CDR2 SASEGT. The CDR3 runs 14 residues. In nucleotides, the CDR3 is TGTGCCAGCAGCCGGGACAGGGTGGCGGTTGGCTACACCTTC. Its protein product is CASSRDRVAVGYTF.

The chain links TRBV10-1 to TRBJ2-2; D possibly corresponds to TRBD2 (5 bases). Germline V gives CDR1 WNHNN, CDR2 SYGVQD (reference sequence). V was pared by 8 bases and J by 6 bases, with 16 bases between. The CDR3 is 14 amino acids. The chain's CDR3 is CASAQRPDSGELFF. The DNA of the CDR3 is TGCGCCAGCGCACAGAGGCCGGACTCCGGGGAGCTGTTTTTT.

The J gene is TRBJ2-3, the V gene TRBV5-6, with a tentative D call TRBD1 (7 bases). V shed 3 bases and J shed 4 bases, with 18 bases lying between them. The germline CDR1 and CDR2 sequences are SGHDT and YYEEEE. The CDR3 has 16 amino acids. CDR3 nucleotide sequence: TGTGCCAGCAGCTGGTTCAGGGGGGAAGGGGCAGATACGCAGTATTTT. Translation gives CASSWFRGEGADTQYF.

This clone was observed once. The chain uses TRBV30 and TRBJ1-4, with D unresolved. V was clipped by 2 bases and J by 4 bases, with 17 bases between them. The germline CDR1 and CDR2 sequences are GTSNPN and SVGIG (reference sequence). This CDR3 contains 16 residues. The CDR3 reads CAWSTRPSLLNEKLFF. For the CDR3, the DNA is TGTGCCTGGAGTACGCGGCCCTCACTACTTAATGAAAAACTGTTTTTT.

The chain has TRBV29-1 and TRBJ2-1, with 7 bases that match TRBD2. After removal of 7 bases from V and 0 bases from J, the junction contained 6 bases not matched to a gene. The germline V gene encodes CDR1 SQVTM and CDR2 ANQGSEA. The CDR3 runs to 14 residues. The CDR3 loop reads CSAEGGSSYNEQFF. CDR3 bases: TGCAGCGCCGAGGGCGGGAGCTCCTACAATGAGCAGTTCTTC.

In its sample, this clone was seen once. The chain employs TRBV2 and TRBJ2-4; D may be TRBD1 (5 bases). Germline CDR1 and CDR2: SNHLY and FYNNEI. The CDR3 is 14 amino acids. Trimming pared 6 bases from V and 0 bases from J, leaving 9 bases between. CDR3 sequence reads: CASRPGIAKNIQYF. CDR3 DNA: TGTGCCAGCAGACCAGGGATAGCCAAAAACATTCAGTACTTC.